This T cell receptor (gamma chain) emerged from a study of gamma-delta T cells after stem cell transplantation. TCRdb re-called the RT-PCR reads via CATT. The sample lists thousands of gamma-chain clones, roughly 5.3% occurring once. With V trimmed by 1 base and J by 4 bases, 7 bases remained unmatched. Germline V gene data show CDR1 as GITISATS and CDR2 as ISYDGTV (reference sequence). The CDR3 loop spans 18 amino acids. This clone was observed a handful of times. This specimen includes other DNA sequences encoding the same CDR3. The rearrangement links TRGV9 to TRGJP. Sequencing was carried out using gamma-delta T cells. The receptor comes from a human donor. It is not recorded whose cells these are; they may come from a transplant donor. The CDR3 is CALWEVPLQELGKKIKVF. CDR3 bases: TGTGCCTTGTGGGAGGTACCCCTACAAGAGTTGGGCAAAAAAATCAAGGTATTT.